This section outlines one TCR beta chain sequence together with its context. The antigen remains undetermined. The source of the sample is a study of ipilimumab plus nivolumab after autologous stem cell transplantation. Study at large: Median doses per patient: a few ipilimumab, about eight nivolumab. The myeloma cohort included high-risk transplant-naive patients and patients relapsing within 3 years of a first autologous transplant. Study-level findings and limits: Per the authors, repertoire, Treg and microbiota data justify further study.

Checkpoint therapy with ipilimumab 1 mg/kg began 14 to 28 days after transplant. TCRdb's copy holds only in-frame clones and misses some; the assay was immunoSEQ multiplex PCR. The data contain roughly 43,000 clones, approximately 91% of them seen just once; the ten biggest clones take up around 0.9%. V trimming: 5 bases; J trimming: 11 bases; junction bases outside the gene matches: 11. Germline V gene sequence: CDR1 MDHEN, CDR2 SYDVKM. The CDR3 is 13 amino acids. The specimen was PBMCs, collected in a trial of ipilimumab plus nivolumab as post-transplant consolidation. The chain links TRBV28 to TRBJ1-1; TRBD1 matches at 7 bases. This TCR came from a male donor with multiple myeloma. This chain's CDR3 is CASSLGHRGTAFF. The CDR3, as DNA: TGTGCCAGCAGTCTAGGGCACAGGGGTACCGCTTTCTTT.